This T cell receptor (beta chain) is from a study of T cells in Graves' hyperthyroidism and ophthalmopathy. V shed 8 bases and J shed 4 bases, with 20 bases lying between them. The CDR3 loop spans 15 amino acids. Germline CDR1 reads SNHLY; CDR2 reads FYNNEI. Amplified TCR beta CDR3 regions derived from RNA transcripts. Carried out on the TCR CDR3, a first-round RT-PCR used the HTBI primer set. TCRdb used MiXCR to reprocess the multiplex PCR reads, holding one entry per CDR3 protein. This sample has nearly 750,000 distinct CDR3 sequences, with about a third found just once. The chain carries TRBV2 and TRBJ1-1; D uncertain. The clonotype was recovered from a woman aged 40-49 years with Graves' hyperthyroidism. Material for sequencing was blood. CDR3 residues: CASRILAVGSTEAFF. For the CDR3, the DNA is TGTGCCAGCCGAATTTTGGCTGTGGGGTCCACTGAAGCTTTCTTT.